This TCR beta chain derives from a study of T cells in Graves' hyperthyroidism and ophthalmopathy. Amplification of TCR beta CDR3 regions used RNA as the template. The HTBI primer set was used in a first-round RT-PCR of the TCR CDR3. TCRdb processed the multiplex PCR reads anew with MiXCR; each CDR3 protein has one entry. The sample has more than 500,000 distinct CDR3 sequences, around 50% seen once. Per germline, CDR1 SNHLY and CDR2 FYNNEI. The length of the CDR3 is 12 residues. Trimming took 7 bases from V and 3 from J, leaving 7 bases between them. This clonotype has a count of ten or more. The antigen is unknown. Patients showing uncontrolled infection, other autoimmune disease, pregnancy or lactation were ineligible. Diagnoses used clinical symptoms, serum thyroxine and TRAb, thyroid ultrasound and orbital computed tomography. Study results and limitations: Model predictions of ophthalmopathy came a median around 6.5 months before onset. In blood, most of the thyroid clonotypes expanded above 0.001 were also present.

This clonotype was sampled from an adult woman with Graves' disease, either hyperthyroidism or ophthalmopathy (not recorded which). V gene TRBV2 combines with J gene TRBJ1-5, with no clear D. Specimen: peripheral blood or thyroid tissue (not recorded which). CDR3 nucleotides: TGTGCCAGCAATCGGATCAATCAGCCCCAGCATTTT. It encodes CASNRINQPQHF.